The clone carrying this TCR beta chain was observed a handful of times. The CDR3 contains 13 residues. The ends were cut back, 2 bases at V and 0 bases at J, with 8 bases in the middle. Germline V lookup: CDR1 SQVTM, CDR2 ANQGSEA. The sample comes from a study of HIV-infected patients and healthy controls. Roughly three months, about 14 weeks, into antiretroviral therapy, follow-up blood was collected. The repertoire came from unfractionated whole blood and reflected all unsorted peripheral T cells. About 500 ng RNA was reverse transcribed with alpha and beta constant-region primers. Separate chain-specific third strand synthesis with multiplexing indices produced the alpha and beta libraries. TCRdb itself ran the 5' RACE reads through MiXCR, one entry per CDR3 protein. Among around 6,600 distinct CDR3 sequences, 7% to 10% were seen once, and the ten largest hold around 20%.

V gene TRBV29-1 combines with J gene TRBJ2-7, with D unresolved. The sequence was obtained from an adult with HIV infection. The specimen comprised blood, sampled during antiretroviral therapy. CDR3 bases: TGCAGCGTTGAAATAGATTACTCCTACGAGCAGTACTTC. Protein product: CSVEIDYSYEQYF.